This entry lists 30 T cell receptor beta chains sequenced from one sample in a study of blood T cell repertoires in COVID-19. The table came from immunoSEQ multiplex PCR; TCRdb's copy has only in-frame clones and leaves some out. The table includes about 210,000 clones, about 80% detected once. The sequenced sample consisted of peripheral blood. These receptors were collected from a woman in her thirties or forties with active or convalescent COVID-19.

The V gene is TRBV6-5, the J gene TRBJ1-1, with D unclear. From germline, CDR1 is MNHEY and CDR2 SVGAGI. The CDR3 is 16 amino acids. The V and J ends lost 0 bases and 5 bases respectively, with 16 bases between them. CDR3 sequence: CASSYSIRGSGTEAFF. The CDR3 DNA reads TGTGCCAGCAGTTACTCGATCCGGGGATCGGGGACTGAAGCTTTCTTT.

The chain is built from TRBV6-5 and TRBJ2-2; the match to TRBD1 covers 12 bases. The CDR3 sequence is 15 residues long. Losses at the gene ends were 6 bases for V and 6 bases for J; bases not matched to a gene: 5. Germline loops: CDR1 MNHEY, CDR2 SVGAGI. The CDR3 DNA sequence: TGTGCCAGCAGCCACGGGACAGGGGGCTCCGGGGAGCTGTTTTTT. Its protein is CASSHGTGGSGELFF.

CDR3 loop: CASSIGSRVNYGYTF. The CDR3 DNA sequence: TGTGCCAGTAGTATTGGGTCCAGGGTCAACTATGGCTACACCTTC. The V and J genes are TRBV19 and TRBJ1-2, with TRBD1 as a possible D gene (5 bases). V was clipped by 3 bases and J by 2 bases, with 13 bases between them. The CDR3 covers 15 residues. Germline CDR1 is LNHDA and CDR2 is SQIVND (reference sequence).

The rearrangement uses TRBV21-1 and TRBJ2-3; the DNA was not used to check the table's D call, TRBD1. TRBV21-1 is deemed a pseudogene. The CDR3 contains 17 residues. This CDR3 reads CASSNNRQGAYTDTQYF. In nucleotides, the CDR3 is TGTGCCAGCAGCAATAACCGACAGGGAGCTTACACAGATACGCAGTATTTT.

This clone was counted a single time. The chain is built from TRBV2 and TRBJ1-2, with 9 bases matching TRBD1. Germline CDR1 SNHLY, CDR2 FYNNEI. This CDR3 has 15 residues. The J segment lost 8 bases and the V segment lost 4 bases, leaving 11 bases of the junction unmatched. The chain's CDR3 is CASSAPGQGVKGYTF. The CDR3 DNA sequence: TGTGCCAGCAGTGCTCCGGGACAGGGCGTAAAAGGCTACACCTTC.

This sequence joins TRBV19 and TRBJ2-5; D may be TRBD1 (6 bases). Germline V lookup: CDR1 LNHDA, CDR2 SQIVND (reference sequence). The CDR3 spans 13 residues. With 4 bases removed from V and 5 bases from J, the gap between germline ends came to 11 bases. The CDR3 bases are TGTGCCAGTAGTAGGGACACGGGGGAGACCCAGTACTTC. This encodes CASSRDTGETQYF. The variable domain in full, completed from reference TRBV19 and TRBJ2-5, reads DGGITQSPKYLFRKEGQNVTLSCEQNLNHDAMYWYRQDPGQGLRLIYYSQIVNDFQKGDIAEGYSVSREKKESFPLTVTSAQKNPTAFYLCASSRDTGETQYFGPGTRLLVL.

V is TRBV7-8 and J is TRBJ2-1; TRBD1 agrees at 9 bases. Trimming took 5 bases from V and 7 from J; bases not matched to a gene: 6. The germline V gene encodes CDR1 SGHVS and CDR2 FQNEAQ. The CDR3 extends over 14 amino acids. The DNA for the CDR3 is TGTGCCAGCAGCAAGGACAGGGGTAGTAATGAGCAGTTCTTC. This codes for CASSKDRGSNEQFF.

This clone was seen a single time. The chain is built from TRBV18 and TRBJ2-5; 7 positions agree with TRBD2. This CDR3 is 18 amino acids long. With V trimmed by 5 bases and J by 1 base, 16 bases remained unmatched. Germline lookup yields CDR1 KGHSH and CDR2 LQKENI. The CDR3 is CASSSSPNPWGGQETQYF. The CDR3 bases are TGTGCCAGCTCATCCTCCCCTAACCCGTGGGGGGGCCAAGAGACCCAGTACTTC.

V and J are TRBV3-1 (or the pseudogene TRBV3-2) and TRBJ1-2; 10 bases align to TRBD1. Unmatched junction bases numbered 5, after V lost 3 bases and J lost 4 bases. From germline, CDR1 is LGHDT and CDR2 YNNKEL (reference sequence). The CDR3 is 15 residues long. In DNA, the CDR3 is TGTGCCAGCAGCCATCTCGACAGGGGGCCCTATGGCTACACCTTC. Translated, it gives CASSHLDRGPYGYTF.

V usage is TRBV5-5 and J usage is TRBJ2-1; TRBD1 aligns across 9 bases. V gave up 1 base and J gave up 7 bases; unmatched junction bases: 9. This CDR3 has 16 residues. From germline, CDR1 is SGHKS and CDR2 YYEKEE (reference sequence). CDR3 DNA sequence: TGTGCCAGCAGCTTGTTCCGGACAGGGGATAGAAATGAGCAGTTCTTC. Protein product: CASSLFRTGDRNEQFF.

V gene TRBV2 combines with J gene TRBJ1-6; a possible D gene is TRBD1 (5 bases). The V end was cut by 6 bases, the J end by 10 bases, with 19 bases between. CDR3 length equals 15 residues. Germline V gene sequence: CDR1 SNHLY, CDR2 FYNNEI. DNA for the CDR3: TGTGCCAGCAGGGGGGGGAGGAGGACCCCGTCACCCCTCCACTTT. Protein sequence: CASRGGRRTPSPLHF.

The table lists this clone with a count of one. The chain couples TRBV14 to TRBJ2-6; weak D call: TRBD2 (6 bases). CDR1 is SGHDN and CDR2 is FVKESK in the germline V gene. This CDR3 has 19 residues. V lost 1 base and J 4 bases, leaving 20 bases between the germline ends. CDR3 sequence reads: CASSQGLEGGLLGANVLTF. The CDR3 DNA reads as TGTGCCAGCAGCCAAGGGTTAGAGGGAGGTCTTTTGGGGGCCAACGTCCTGACTTTC.

The chain joins TRBV6-5 to TRBJ1-6; D might be TRBD1 (5 bases). Germline CDR1 MNHEY, CDR2 SVGAGI. The length of the CDR3 is 13 residues. V lost 9 bases and J lost 5, with 11 bases in between. The CDR3 region is CASSTVHNSPLHF. CDR3 nucleotide sequence: TGTGCCAGTTCGACAGTTCATAATTCACCCCTCCACTTT.

DNA for the CDR3: TGTGCCAGCAGCCCAGGGGTCTATGGCTACACCTTC. Amino acid sequence: CASSPGVYGYTF. This chain links TRBV28 with TRBJ1-2; possible D gene TRBD1, 6 bases. Germline V gives CDR1 MDHEN, CDR2 SYDVKM. Trimming removed 6 bases at V and 4 bases at J, with 9 bases between. This CDR3 is built from 12 residues.

This clone was observed a handful of times. The V call is TRBV5-1, the J call TRBJ2-1; 9 bases are shared with TRBD2. Germline V gene data show CDR1 as SGHRS and CDR2 as YFSETQ. With 5 bases clipped from V and 4 bases from J, the junction kept 4 bases outside the gene matches. This CDR3 has 14 residues. CDR3 loop: CASSSSGAYNEQFF. The CDR3 DNA follows: TGCGCCAGCAGTTCTAGCGGGGCTTACAATGAGCAGTTCTTC.

The chain recombines TRBV2 with TRBJ2-5; 7 bases map to TRBD1. J gave up 4 bases and V 7 bases, and 6 bases lay outside the gene matches. The CDR3 loop spans 13 amino acids. Germline CDR1 is SNHLY and CDR2 is FYNNEI. The CDR3 loop is CASKGGGGETQYF. The CDR3 DNA reads TGTGCCAGCAAAGGGGGCGGAGGAGAGACCCAGTACTTC.

CDR3 bases: TGTGCCAGCAGCTTAGCAGGGGGCATTGACACCATATATTTT. Amino acid sequence: CASSLAGGIDTIYF. The gene calls are TRBV7-9 and TRBJ1-3; TRBD1 aligns across 7 bases. The germline gives CDR1 SEHNR, CDR2 FQNEAQ (reference sequence). CDR3 length equals 14 residues. J was trimmed by 8 bases and V by 0 bases; bases with no gene match: 4.

The V gene is TRBV5-1, the J gene TRBJ2-3, with D perhaps matching TRBD2 (6 bases). CDR1 SGHRS and CDR2 YFSETQ come from the germline V gene. CDR3 length equals 14 residues. V was shortened by 2 bases and J by 6 bases, with 13 bases between the two germline ends. CDR3 nucleotide sequence: TGCGCCAGCAGCTTAGGACTATCAGCGGATACGCAGTATTTT. This codes for CASSLGLSADTQYF.

The sample holds a few counts of this clone. The rearrangement links TRBV18 to TRBJ1-1; 7 bases match TRBD1. In germline, CDR1 is KGHSH, CDR2 LQKENI. The CDR3 is made up of 15 amino acids. Trimming at V came to 4 bases and at J to 2 bases, leaving 7 bases not matched to a gene. This CDR3 reads CASSRTGESNTEAFF. CDR3 in DNA: TGTGCCAGCTCACGAACAGGGGAATCAAACACTGAAGCTTTCTTT. Combining the CDR3 with reference TRBV18 and TRBJ1-1 gives the whole variable domain NAGVMQNPRHLVRRRGQEARLRCSPMKGHSHVYWYRQLPEEGLKFMVYLQKENIIDESGMPKERFSAEFPKEGPSILRIQQVVRGDSAAYFCASSRTGESNTEAFFGQGTRLTVV.

As DNA, the CDR3 is TGTGCCAGCAGCTTAGGAGGGGGCCCCCCCTACAATGAGCAGTTCTTC. Amino acid sequence: CASSLGGGPPYNEQFF. The chain recombines TRBV7-9 with TRBJ2-1, with TRBD1 identical over 7 bases. J was trimmed by 2 bases and V by 1 base; bases with no gene match: 5. The germline V gene has CDR1 SEHNR and CDR2 FQNEAQ (reference sequence). This CDR3 contains 16 residues.

This clone was detected only a few times. CDR3 sequence: CASSLGRDRAPYGYTF. The DNA for the CDR3 is TGCGCCAGCAGCCTCGGAAGGGACAGGGCGCCTTATGGCTACACCTTC. The chain combines TRBV23-1 with TRBJ1-2, with 9 bases fitting TRBD1. TRBV23-1 is an ORF; its function is uncertain. This CDR3 spans 16 amino acids. V dropped 6 bases and J dropped 5; count of bases not matched to a gene: 13.

The CDR3 region has the DNA TGCACCAGCAGCCAAACGATCCGGACAGCCCCGGAACACGAGCAGTACTTC. This translates into CTSSQTIRTAPEHEQYF. The chain links TRBV1 to TRBJ2-7; the table's D call, TRBD1, has no DNA check behind it. TRBV1 is noted as a pseudogene. The CDR3 sequence is 17 residues long.

The chain has TRBV7-8 and TRBJ2-1; 8 bases agree with TRBD2. From germline, CDR1 is SGHVS and CDR2 FQNEAQ. The CDR3 has 15 amino acids. V was pared by 5 bases and J by 5 bases, with 8 bases of the junction left unmatched. CDR3 loop: CASSLRVAGNNEQFF. In DNA, the CDR3 is TGTGCCAGCAGCCTCCGGGTAGCGGGAAACAATGAGCAGTTCTTC.

The chain couples TRBV2 to TRBJ2-6; 7 bases agree with TRBD1. V trimming: 8 bases; J trimming: 1 base; junction bases outside the gene matches: 2. Germline CDR1 is SNHLY and CDR2 is FYNNEI. This CDR3 has 14 residues. The CDR3 region is CASPTGSGANVLTF. CDR3 coding DNA: TGTGCCAGCCCGACAGGGTCTGGGGCCAACGTCCTGACTTTC. Using reference TRBV2 and TRBJ2-6 for the parts outside the CDR3, the full variable domain is EPEVTQTPSHQVTQMGQEVILRCVPISNHLYFYWYRQILGQKVEFLVSFYNNEISEKSEIFDDQFSVERPDGSNFTLKIRSTKLEDSAMYFCASPTGSGANVLTFGAGSRLTVL.

The rearrangement joins TRBV27 to TRBJ1-2; possible D gene TRBD1, 5 bases. Germline V CDR1 and CDR2: MNHEY, SMNVEV (reference sequence). CDR3 length equals 16 residues. The V end lost 4 bases, the J end lost 7 bases, and 22 bases lay between the germline ends. In nucleotides, the CDR3 is TGTGCCAGCAGTTACGGATTCGGGGGAGCGGGTCGTGGCTACACCTTC. The encoded protein is CASSYGFGGAGRGYTF.

The V gene is TRBV25-1, the J gene TRBJ2-3; TRBD2 agrees at 8 bases. V was clipped by 3 bases and J by 1 base; unmatched bases: 12. The CDR3 has 18 residues. Germline loops: CDR1 MGHDK, CDR2 SYGVNS. CDR3 loop: CASSEVVGRGVGTDTQYF. The DNA of the CDR3 is TGTGCCAGCAGTGAGGTTGTGGGGCGGGGGGTAGGCACAGATACGCAGTATTTT.

The rearrangement uses TRBV19 and TRBJ1-3; the D is unclear. V lost 6 bases, J lost 0 bases, and 15 bases lay in between. Per the germline V gene, CDR1 is LNHDA and CDR2 is SQIVND (reference sequence). There are 16 residues in the CDR3. The CDR3 region has the DNA TGTGCCAGTAGAGACCCGGGAGGATTCTCTGGAAACACCATATATTTT. The encoded protein is CASRDPGGFSGNTIYF.

The genes are TRBV2 and TRBJ1-4, with a possible D match to TRBD1 (5 bases). The germline V gene has CDR1 SNHLY and CDR2 FYNNEI. The germline V and J ends were trimmed by 8 bases and 5 bases, with 15 bases remaining between them. The CDR3 consists of 14 residues. CDR3 coding DNA: TGTGCCAGCGATCCGGGACTGACGAATGAAAAACTGTTTTTT. Amino acids: CASDPGLTNEKLFF.

The rearrangement uses TRBV10-3 and TRBJ1-5; maybe TRBD1 (6 bases). The CDR3 is 14 amino acids. The V end was cut by 5 bases, the J end by 0 bases, with 8 bases between. Per the germline V gene, CDR1 is ENHRY and CDR2 is SYGVKD. The DNA for the CDR3 is TGTGCCATCAGTTCGACAGGTAGCAATCAGCCCCAGCATTTT. This sequence encodes CAISSTGSNQPQHF.

The rearrangement joins TRBV28 to TRBJ1-5; no clear D. The V gene's germline CDR1 is MDHEN and CDR2 SYDVKM. The V and J ends lost 6 bases and 10 bases respectively, with 16 bases between them. The CDR3 has 13 residues. The CDR3 loop reads CASRRGNLSPQHF. The CDR3 DNA reads as TGTGCCAGCAGGAGAGGCAACCTCAGCCCCCAGCATTTT.